This T cell receptor (beta chain) stems from a study of T cell responses to AZD1222 COVID-19 vaccine. Overall study findings and caveats: It was only a handful of AZD1222 recipients who were seropositive at baseline. Across spike, vaccine-associated CD4 TCRs were found, dominant at 160-218 and 743-854.

Trimming left V 7 bases short and J 4 bases short, with 11 bases between. CDR1 is SNHLY and CDR2 is FYNNEI in the germline V gene. CDR3 length: 13 residues. TCRdb keeps only in-frame clones here, not all; method: immunoSEQ multiplex PCR. The sample includes some 86,000 clones, about nine tenths seen only once; the top ten take roughly 5%. With regard to this clone: Its specificity is unknown.

This receptor was taken from an adult who received the AZD1222 COVID-19 vaccine. The specimen was peripheral blood, collected 28 days after the second AZD1222 dose. The chain carries TRBV2 and TRBJ1-5; D gene uncertain. In nucleotides, the CDR3 is TGTGCCAGCATCCGCGAGCAGAATCAGCCCCAGCATTTT. It yields the protein CASIREQNQPQHF. Using reference TRBV2 and TRBJ1-5 for the parts outside the CDR3, the full variable domain is EPEVTQTPSHQVTQMGQEVILRCVPISNHLYFYWYRQILGQKVEFLVSFYNNEISEKSEIFDDQFSVERPDGSNFTLKIRSTKLEDSAMYFCASIREQNQPQHFGDGTRLSIL.